The 10 T cell receptor beta chains presented below share a single source sample, sequenced in a study of T cell changes during pregnancy in multiple sclerosis. The assay was immunoSEQ multiplex PCR, and TCRdb's table has in-frame clones only and misses some. The profile shows around 55,000 clones, under 95% of them singletons. Sample: CD8+ T cells from peripheral blood mononuclear cells, taken in the third trimester of pregnancy. The receptors here all came from a female donor with multiple sclerosis, enrolled in a pregnancy study.

The chain carries TRBV27 and TRBJ1-5; D remains ambiguous. The CDR3 has 16 residues. V lost 5 bases and J lost 3, with 17 bases in between. Germline values: CDR1 MNHEY, CDR2 SMNVEV (reference sequence). The DNA of the CDR3 is TGTGCCAGCAGTCCTTTCCTGGGAGCCCTCAATCAGCCCCAGCATTTT. Translation gives CASSPFLGALNQPQHF.

This sequence joins TRBV5-6 and TRBJ1-2, with D possibly being TRBD1 (5 bases). CDR1 and CDR2 from the germline V gene are SGHDT and YYEEEE. This CDR3 contains 16 residues. V was trimmed by 5 bases and J by 7 bases, leaving 24 bases between them. CDR3 DNA sequence: TGTGCCAGCAGTGGTCTGTGGCAGGGTCCCTTGGGTGGCTACACCTTC. Translated, it gives CASSGLWQGPLGGYTF. The whole variable domain, filled in from reference TRBV5-6 and TRBJ1-2, reads DAGVTQSPTHLIKTRGQQVTLRCSPKSGHDTVSWYQQALGQGPQFIFQYYEEEERQRGNFPDRFSGHQFPNYSSELNVNALLLGDSALYLCASSGLWQGPLGGYTFGSGTRLTVV.

This clone was found a few times. The chain recombines TRBV5-1 with TRBJ1-2; D possibly corresponds to TRBD1 (6 bases). Between the trimmed V and J ends, which lost 2 bases and 2 bases, there was a span of 10 bases. Germline CDR1 reads SGHRS; CDR2 reads YFSETQ. The CDR3 loop spans 14 amino acids. The CDR3 bases are TGCGCCAGCAGCTTCCTGACAGGCAACTATGGCTACACCTTC. Translating it yields CASSFLTGNYGYTF.

This chain links TRBV5-4 with TRBJ2-7, with TRBD1 as a possible D gene (6 bases). CDR3 length equals 12 residues. Looked up from germline, CDR1 is SGHNT and CDR2 is YYREEE (reference sequence). The V end was cut by 4 bases, the J end by 3 bases, with 8 bases between. This chain's CDR3 is CASSKDSYEQYF. The CDR3 DNA reads as TGTGCCAGCAGCAAGGACAGCTACGAGCAGTACTTC.

The genes are TRBV2 and TRBJ2-3, with 16 positions matching TRBD2. The length of the CDR3 is 16 residues. V was pared by 7 bases and J by 8 bases, with 9 bases of the junction left unmatched. CDR1 SNHLY and CDR2 FYNNEI come from the germline V gene. In nucleotides, the CDR3 is TGTGCCAGCACGGGACTAGCGGGAGGGTTGTTTGGTACGCAGTATTTT. As protein: CASTGLAGGLFGTQYF.

This clone has a handful of counts. The V and J genes are TRBV28 and TRBJ1-5; 8 bases line up with TRBD1. J was trimmed by 2 bases and V by 6 bases; bases with no gene match: 15. This CDR3 has 18 residues. Germline lookup yields CDR1 MDHEN and CDR2 SYDVKM. The CDR3 reads CASSYQGADNIGNQPQHF. CDR3 coding DNA: TGTGCCAGCAGCTACCAGGGGGCGGATAACATAGGCAATCAGCCCCAGCATTTT.

This rearrangement joins TRBV6-1 to TRBJ2-2; TRBD1 is a possible D gene (5 bases). V was shortened by 2 bases and J by 1 base, with 8 bases between the two germline ends. The length of the CDR3 is 15 residues. Germline V CDR1 and CDR2: MNHNS, SASEGT. In DNA, the CDR3 is TGTGCCAGCAGTGAATTCACAGGGAACACCGGGGAGCTGTTTTTT. It codes for CASSEFTGNTGELFF.

The chain carries TRBV5-4 and TRBJ1-2; D may be TRBD1 (5 bases). The CDR3 spans 14 residues. CDR1 is SGHNT, CDR2 YYREEE, per germline (reference sequence). V lost 0 bases to trimming and J lost 2 bases, with 8 bases between them. CDR3 nucleotides: TGTGCCAGCAGCTTGGGCGACAGAAACTATGGCTACACCTTC. It encodes CASSLGDRNYGYTF. The entire variable domain, with the rest obtained from reference TRBV5-4 and TRBJ1-2, is as follows: ETGVTQSPTHLIKTRGQQVTLRCSSQSGHNTVSWYQQALGQGPQFIFQYYREEENGRGNFPPRFSGLQFPNYSSELNVNALELDDSALYLCASSLGDRNYGYTFGSGTRLTVV.

V is TRBV10-1 and J is TRBJ2-7; TRBD1 agrees at 8 bases. The CDR3 extends over 14 amino acids. CDR1 and CDR2 (germline): WNHNN, SYGVQD (reference sequence). The junction had 6 bases not matched to a gene; V was cut back by 5 bases and J by 3 bases. Here the CDR3 DNA reads TGCGCCAGCAGTAAGACAGGGGAAGTCTACGAGCAGTACTTC. Translated: CASSKTGEVYEQYF.

This chain connects TRBV5-4 to TRBJ2-2; no firm D call. CDR3 length: 11 residues. Germline V gene data show CDR1 as SGHNT and CDR2 as YYREEE (reference sequence). V lost 5 bases and J 5 bases, leaving 4 bases between the germline ends. As DNA, the CDR3 is TGTGCCAGCAGTTCGACCGGGGAGCTGTTTTTT. Translation gives CASSSTGELFF.